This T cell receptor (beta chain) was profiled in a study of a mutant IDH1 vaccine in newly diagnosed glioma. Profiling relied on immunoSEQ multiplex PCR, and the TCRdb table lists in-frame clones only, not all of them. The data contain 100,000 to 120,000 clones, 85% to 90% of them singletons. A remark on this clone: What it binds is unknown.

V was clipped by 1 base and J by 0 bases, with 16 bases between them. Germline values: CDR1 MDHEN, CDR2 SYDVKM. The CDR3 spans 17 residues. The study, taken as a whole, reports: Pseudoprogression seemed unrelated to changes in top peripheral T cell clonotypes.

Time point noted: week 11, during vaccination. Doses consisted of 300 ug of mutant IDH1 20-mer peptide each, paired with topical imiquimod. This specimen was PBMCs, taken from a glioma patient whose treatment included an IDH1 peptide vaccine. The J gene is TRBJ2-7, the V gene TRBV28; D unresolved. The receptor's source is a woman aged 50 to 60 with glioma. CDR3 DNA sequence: TGTGCCAGCAGTTTATTAGTTGGGTGGCAGGTCTCCTACGAGCAGTACTTC. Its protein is CASSLLVGWQVSYEQYF.